The 15 T cell receptor beta chains below come from one sample, sequenced in a study of blood T cell repertoires in COVID-19. Repertoires were generated with immunoSEQ multiplex PCR, while TCRdb's copy carries only in-frame clones and drops some. Of some 50,000 clones listed, around 86% are singletons. The sequencing sample was made of peripheral blood. These TCRs come from a man in his forties with active COVID-19.

This chain connects TRBV28 to TRBJ2-7; the match to TRBD2 covers 8 bases. The V gene's germline CDR1 is MDHEN and CDR2 SYDVKM. The CDR3 spans 16 residues. The ends lost 5 bases at V and 3 bases at J; junction bases unmatched: 12. CDR3 in DNA: TGTGCCAGCAGTCCGCCCGGGGGGGAGGCTTACTACGAGCAGTACTTC. This codes for CASSPPGGEAYYEQYF.

This rearrangement joins TRBV7-3 to TRBJ1-1, with 7 nucleotides matching TRBD1. Trimming removed 5 bases from V and 4 bases from J; junction bases left unmatched: 13. CDR3 length: 16 residues. Looked up from germline, CDR1 is SGHTA and CDR2 is FQGTGA. The chain's CDR3 is CASSPGPQGLGTEAFF. DNA of the CDR3: TGTGCCAGCAGCCCAGGACCACAGGGGTTGGGCACTGAAGCTTTCTTT.

V is TRBV10-1 and J is TRBJ2-7; TRBD1 matches 7 bases. The CDR3 runs to 13 residues. Germline V gives CDR1 WNHNN, CDR2 SYGVQD (reference sequence). Trimming at V came to 6 bases and at J to 4 bases, leaving 6 bases not matched to a gene. CDR3 loop: CASSPGTVYEQYF. CDR3 DNA sequence: TGCGCCAGCAGCCCCGGGACAGTTTACGAGCAGTACTTC.

The chain uses TRBV6-1 and TRBJ1-5, with a weak D call TRBD1 (6 bases). Trimming stripped 1 base from V and 0 bases from J, with 7 bases between. CDR1 is MNHNS, CDR2 SASEGT, per germline. The length of the CDR3 is 15 residues. The CDR3 region is CASSEGTDSNQPQHF. CDR3 nucleotide sequence: TGTGCCAGCAGTGAAGGGACAGATAGCAATCAGCCCCAGCATTTT.

The chain has TRBV6-5 and TRBJ1-6; D is undetermined. The CDR3 runs to 16 residues. Trimming took off 4 bases at V and 0 bases at J, with 10 bases between the two ends. The germline CDR1 and CDR2 sequences are MNHEY and SVGAGI. CDR3 region: CASSSPLGSYNSPLHF. In DNA form, the CDR3 reads TGTGCCAGCAGTTCCCCGCTCGGCTCCTATAATTCACCCCTCCACTTT.

In this sample, this clone is medium-sized. The V and J genes are TRBV28 and TRBJ1-2; D is perhaps TRBD1 (6 bases). Germline V gives CDR1 MDHEN, CDR2 SYDVKM. V was shortened by 1 base and J by 3 bases, with 12 bases between the two germline ends. The CDR3 is made up of 15 amino acids. Written as DNA, the CDR3 is TGTGCCAGCAGTTTATCCCCGGGGGGGCACTATGGCTACACCTTC. Amino acids: CASSLSPGGHYGYTF.

The chain joins TRBV19 to TRBJ2-3, with 12 bases fitting TRBD2. The CDR3 length is 16 residues. Germline V lookup: CDR1 LNHDA, CDR2 SQIVND (reference sequence). The V gene end was trimmed by 5 bases and the J gene end by 4 bases; junction bases not matched to a gene: 7. In DNA, the CDR3 is TGTGCCAGTAGTGTTACTAGCGGGAGGAGAGCAGATACGCAGTATTTT. Translated, it gives CASSVTSGRRADTQYF.

The chain joins TRBV5-1 to TRBJ2-1; 8 bases agree with TRBD2. The CDR3 is made up of 17 amino acids. Germline assignment: CDR1 SGHRS and CDR2 YFSETQ. Germline trimming cut 0 bases from V and 7 bases from J; bases unmatched to any gene: 12. The CDR3 DNA is TGCGCCAGCAGCTTGGCCGTCAGCGGGAGCCCCGGGAATGAGCAGTTCTTC. This encodes CASSLAVSGSPGNEQFF.

The chain has TRBV21-1 and TRBJ1-1; the tabulated D call, TRBD1, remains unverified against the DNA. TRBV21-1 is noted as a pseudogene. The CDR3 is made up of 15 amino acids. The CDR3 bases are TGTGCCAGCAGCAAACTGGTTGGCTTGAACACTGAAGCTTTCTTT. Amino acid sequence: CASSKLVGLNTEAFF.

The rearrangement joins TRBV30 to TRBJ1-6, with D uncertain. Germline V CDR1 and CDR2: GTSNPN, SVGIG (reference sequence). Trimming left V 0 bases short and J 7 bases short, with 13 bases between. There are 15 residues in the CDR3. CDR3 sequence reads: CAWSVEQTFNSPLHF. The CDR3 DNA is TGTGCCTGGAGTGTAGAGCAGACTTTCAATTCACCCCTCCACTTT.

This clone has a single count. V gene TRBV7-9 combines with J gene TRBJ2-2; 7 nucleotides line up with TRBD2. This CDR3 region has 12 residues. After removal of 5 bases from V and 13 bases from J, the junction contained 7 bases not matched to a gene. Germline loops: CDR1 SEHNR, CDR2 FQNEAQ (reference sequence). CDR3 sequence (DNA): TGTGCCAGCAGCGCAGCGGGGAACTCGCTGTTTTTT. Translation gives CASSAAGNSLFF.

This chain links TRBV18 with TRBJ2-1, with TRBD1 identical over 8 bases. J was trimmed by 4 bases and V by 3 bases; bases with no gene match: 17. The CDR3 is 19 amino acids. Germline assignment: CDR1 KGHSH and CDR2 LQKENI. Here the CDR3 DNA reads TGTGCCAGCTCACCGCCCCCATTGACAGGGGTAATAACGTACAATGAGCAGTTCTTC. Translated, it gives CASSPPPLTGVITYNEQFF. Complete variable domain (other parts from reference TRBV18 and TRBJ2-1): NAGVMQNPRHLVRRRGQEARLRCSPMKGHSHVYWYRQLPEEGLKFMVYLQKENIIDESGMPKERFSAEFPKEGPSILRIQQVVRGDSAAYFCASSPPPLTGVITYNEQFFGPGTRLTVL.

The rearrangement links TRBV6-6 to TRBJ2-5; TRBD1 aligns across 8 bases. Germline CDR1 and CDR2: MNHNY and SVGAGI (reference sequence). The CDR3 sequence is 14 residues long. V gave up 5 bases and J gave up 4 bases; unmatched junction bases: 6. This CDR3 is CASSPGQVGETQYF. The CDR3 bases are TGTGCCAGCAGTCCGGGACAGGTGGGAGAGACCCAGTACTTC.

CDR3 loop: CASRYPSGTDNTGELFF. CDR3 sequence (DNA): TGTGCCAGCAGGTACCCCTCCGGGACTGACAACACCGGGGAGCTGTTTTTT. This chain connects TRBV2 to TRBJ2-2; a possible D gene is TRBD2 (6 bases). Per the germline V gene, CDR1 is SNHLY and CDR2 is FYNNEI. The CDR3 is 17 residues long. Trimming cost V 6 bases and J 2 bases, with 19 bases left between them. Based on the CDR3 plus reference TRBV2 and TRBJ2-2, the full variable domain is EPEVTQTPSHQVTQMGQEVILRCVPISNHLYFYWYRQILGQKVEFLVSFYNNEISEKSEIFDDQFSVERPDGSNFTLKIRSTKLEDSAMYFCASRYPSGTDNTGELFFGEGSRLTVL.

The chain carries TRBV5-1 and TRBJ2-2; a weak D match, TRBD1 (6 bases). The V end was cut by 3 bases, the J end by 1 base, with 16 bases between. This CDR3 comprises 17 residues. In germline, CDR1 is SGHRS, CDR2 YFSETQ. Here the CDR3 reads CASSSGPGQMNTGELFF. DNA of the CDR3: TGCGCCAGCAGCTCCGGACCGGGACAAATGAACACCGGGGAGCTGTTTTTT.